What follows describes a single T cell receptor beta chain. The CDR3 runs 15 residues. V was shortened by 3 bases and J by 5 bases, with 16 bases between the two germline ends. In germline, CDR1 is LNHDA, CDR2 SQIVND (reference sequence). TCRdb's table, derived via immunoSEQ multiplex PCR, lists solely in-frame clones and lacks some. The sample has around 100,000 clones, around 90% seen once. This entry is derived from a study of siplizumab effects on memory and regulatory T cells. Specimen: CD4+ T cells sorted from blood. This TCR was sampled from a human donor in good health. Some clones in this sample may be carry-over from other donors' samples. The chain combines TRBV19 with TRBJ2-5; D may be TRBD1 (5 bases). Here the CDR3 DNA reads TGTGCCAGTAGTATTCCCCAGGGAAGGTTCGAGACCCAGTACTTC. Translation: CASSIPQGRFETQYF.